These 22 T cell receptor beta chains came from one sample sequenced in a study of pediatric ulcerative colitis. Rectal tissue came from one to two pinch biopsies taken at colonoscopy. Clones were read by immunoSEQ multiplex PCR, and TCRdb kept only the in-frame ones, dropping some. Among tens of thousands of clones listed, around 78% were seen once. Source material: gut tissue. The receptors derive from a boy younger than 18 with moderate ulcerative colitis.

V usage is TRBV4-1 and J usage is TRBJ1-1; 8 bases agree with TRBD1. CDR3 length: 17 amino acids. The germline CDR1 and CDR2 sequences are MGHRA and YSYEKL. The V gene end was trimmed by 3 bases and the J gene end by 0 bases; junction bases not matched to a gene: 9. CDR3 DNA sequence: TGCGCCAGCAGCCAGCCCAGGGGGCTGAGGGTGAACACTGAAGCTTTCTTT. It translates to CASSQPRGLRVNTEAFF.

This clone came up a few times. The J gene is TRBJ1-5, the V gene TRBV5-8, with D tentatively TRBD1 (5 bases). The CDR3 covers 15 residues. Trimming took 0 bases from V and 4 from J, leaving 11 bases between them. The V gene's germline CDR1 is SGHTS and CDR2 YDEGEE. The chain's CDR3 is CASSLANTGNQPQHF. As DNA, the CDR3 is TGTGCCAGCAGCTTGGCCAATACAGGAAATCAGCCCCAGCATTTT.

The chain couples TRBV28 to TRBJ1-2; D is possibly TRBD1 (6 bases). V lost 1 base to trimming and J lost 3 bases, with 12 bases between them. This CDR3 is built from 15 residues. Germline V gene lookup returns CDR1 MDHEN and CDR2 SYDVKM. The CDR3 loop is CASSLFPTGYYGYTF. The CDR3 nucleotides are TGTGCCAGCAGTTTATTCCCCACAGGGTACTATGGCTACACCTTC.

This chain uses TRBV11-2 with TRBJ2-1; 13 bases agree with TRBD2. CDR1 is SGHAT and CDR2 is FQNNGV in the germline V gene. CDR3 length: 15 residues. J gave up 9 bases and V 5 bases, and 7 bases lay outside the gene matches. The CDR3 is CASSLTSGGAGEQFF. The CDR3 DNA reads TGTGCCAGCAGCCTCACTAGCGGGGGGGCCGGTGAGCAGTTCTTC.

V is TRBV27 and J is TRBJ1-1; the D gene is possibly TRBD1 (6 bases). V was shortened by 5 bases and J by 4 bases, with 11 bases between the two germline ends. The CDR3 totals 13 residues. Germline CDR1 and CDR2: MNHEY and SMNVEV (reference sequence). CDR3 region: CASSLGQTTEAFF. The CDR3 DNA reads as TGTGCCAGCAGTCTCGGACAGACCACTGAAGCTTTCTTT.

This chain connects TRBV29-1 to TRBJ2-5; D is unresolved. Per germline, CDR1 SQVTM and CDR2 ANQGSEA. This CDR3 has 10 residues. V gave up 8 bases and J gave up 4 bases, with 8 bases separating them. The CDR3 protein is CSYRTETQYF. Written as DNA, the CDR3 is TGCAGCTACCGTACAGAGACCCAGTACTTC.

This clone was recorded a few times. The rearrangement uses TRBV2 and TRBJ1-5, with D possibly matching TRBD1 (6 bases). Deletions cut 0 bases from V and 1 base from J, with 10 bases between. The CDR3 extends over 16 amino acids. Germline values: CDR1 SNHLY, CDR2 FYNNEI. CDR3 amino acids: CASSEARGGSNQPQHF. In nucleotides, the CDR3 is TGTGCCAGCAGTGAAGCGCGGGGGGGCAGCAATCAGCCCCAGCATTTT. Using reference TRBV2 and TRBJ1-5 for the parts outside the CDR3, the full variable domain is EPEVTQTPSHQVTQMGQEVILRCVPISNHLYFYWYRQILGQKVEFLVSFYNNEISEKSEIFDDQFSVERPDGSNFTLKIRSTKLEDSAMYFCASSEARGGSNQPQHFGDGTRLSIL.

The gene calls are TRBV6-6 and TRBJ1-1, with 11 positions matching TRBD1. Germline trimming cut 0 bases from V and 0 bases from J; bases unmatched to any gene: 0. The CDR3 is 16 amino acids. Germline CDR1 and CDR2: MNHNY and SVGAGI (reference sequence). The CDR3 is CASSYSGQGVNTEAFF. CDR3 coding DNA: TGTGCCAGCAGTTACTCGGGACAGGGGGTGAACACTGAAGCTTTCTTT.

This clone was detected a few times. This chain uses TRBV10-3 with TRBJ2-1; D might be TRBD1 (6 bases). The ends were cut back, 6 bases at V and 4 bases at J, with 10 bases in the middle. The CDR3 is 13 amino acids. Germline CDR1 is ENHRY and CDR2 is SYGVKD. The CDR3 loop reads CAIRRDTYNEQFF. For the CDR3, the DNA is TGTGCCATCAGGAGGGACACGTACAATGAGCAGTTCTTC.

This clone appeared a few times. The chain combines TRBV18 with TRBJ1-5; no definite D call. V shed 4 bases and J shed 4 bases, with 11 bases lying between them. The CDR3 runs 14 residues. Per the germline V gene, CDR1 is KGHSH and CDR2 is LQKENI. The CDR3 sequence: CASSQGSLNQPQHF. The CDR3 DNA reads TGTGCCAGCTCACAAGGCAGCCTAAATCAGCCCCAGCATTTT. The complete variable domain, with remaining parts taken from reference TRBV18 and TRBJ1-5, reads NAGVMQNPRHLVRRRGQEARLRCSPMKGHSHVYWYRQLPEEGLKFMVYLQKENIIDESGMPKERFSAEFPKEGPSILRIQQVVRGDSAAYFCASSQGSLNQPQHFGDGTRLSIL.

The V and J genes are TRBV14 and TRBJ2-7; D uncertain. V lost 0 bases to trimming and J lost 3 bases, with 12 bases between them. In germline, CDR1 is SGHDN, CDR2 FVKESK. CDR3 length: 15 residues. CDR3 residues: CASSQDRTDIYEQYF. CDR3 DNA: TGTGCCAGCAGCCAAGACAGGACGGATATCTACGAGCAGTACTTC. Filled out from reference TRBV14 and TRBJ2-7, the complete variable domain reads EAGVTQFPSHSVIEKGQTVTLRCDPISGHDNLYWYRRVMGKEIKFLLHFVKESKQDESGMPNNRFLAERTGGTYSTLKVQPAELEDSGVYFCASSQDRTDIYEQYFGPGTRLTVT.

This clone was counted a single time. V is TRBV30 and J is TRBJ2-5, with a possible D match to TRBD2 (6 bases). CDR3 length equals 14 residues. V dropped 1 base and J dropped 3 bases, with 12 bases sitting between them. CDR1 is GTSNPN and CDR2 is SVGIG in the germline V gene (reference sequence). The CDR3 here is CAWSEGGSKETQYF. CDR3 DNA: TGTGCCTGGAGTGAGGGAGGCAGCAAAGAGACCCAGTACTTC.

The chain joins TRBV7-9 to TRBJ2-7; the D is unclear. V lost 0 bases to trimming and J lost 5 bases, with 11 bases between them. The CDR3 has 14 residues. Germline V gene sequence: CDR1 SEHNR, CDR2 FQNEAQ (reference sequence). CDR3 nucleotide sequence: TGTGCCAGCAGCTTAGCGCTTGGCGTAGACGAGCAGTACTTC. Its protein product is CASSLALGVDEQYF.

V usage is TRBV5-1 and J usage is TRBJ2-1, with TRBD2 matching over 14 bases. CDR1 is SGHRS and CDR2 is YFSETQ in the germline V gene. This CDR3 has 14 residues. The V and J ends lost 4 bases and 9 bases, in that order; junction bases with no gene match: 3. The CDR3 sequence: CASSKGLAGVEQFF. The CDR3, as DNA: TGCGCCAGCAGCAAGGGACTAGCGGGGGTTGAGCAGTTCTTC.

This clone was seen a single time. This rearrangement joins TRBV6-4 to TRBJ2-2, with 15 bases matching TRBD2. Unmatched junction bases numbered 6, after V lost 10 bases and J lost 0 bases. Per germline, CDR1 MRHNA and CDR2 SNTAGT. The CDR3 has 17 residues. The CDR3: CATQGLAGGTNTGELFF. The CDR3 bases are TGTGCCACCCAGGGACTAGCGGGAGGAACGAACACCGGGGAGCTGTTTTTT.

J is TRBJ2-4 and V is TRBV27, with D perhaps matching TRBD2 (6 bases). Trimming cost V 5 bases and J 7 bases, with 18 bases left between them. Germline lookup yields CDR1 MNHEY and CDR2 SMNVEV (reference sequence). This CDR3 is built from 15 residues. The CDR3 sequence: CASSPHAGYNNIQYF. CDR3 coding DNA: TGTGCCAGCAGTCCCCACGCGGGATATAATAACATTCAGTACTTC.

CDR3 residues: CASSVGAGHYEQYF. Written as DNA, the CDR3 is TGTGCCAGCAGCGTAGGGGCAGGGCACTACGAGCAGTACTTC. The chain joins TRBV9 to TRBJ2-7; D may be TRBD1 (5 bases). Germline CDR1 SGDLS, CDR2 YYNGEE. The CDR3 sequence is 14 residues long. V shed 0 bases and J shed 3 bases, with 10 bases lying between them.

The rearrangement links TRBV30 to TRBJ1-4; D may be TRBD1 (5 bases). The V end was cut by 2 bases, the J end by 4 bases, with 14 bases between. The CDR3 consists of 15 residues. Germline assignment: CDR1 GTSNPN and CDR2 SVGIG (reference sequence). CDR3 DNA sequence: TGTGCCTGGAGTCCTTGGACAACAGATAATGAAAAACTGTTTTTT. Its protein product is CAWSPWTTDNEKLFF.

The chain has TRBV19 and TRBJ2-7, with D perhaps matching TRBD2 (6 bases). This CDR3 contains 12 residues. Deletions cut 6 bases from V and 2 bases from J, with 8 bases between. Per the germline V gene, CDR1 is LNHDA and CDR2 is SQIVND (reference sequence). CDR3 DNA sequence: TGTGCCAGTAGCGGGACTCCCTACGAGCAGTACTTC. This gives the protein CASSGTPYEQYF.

The chain is built from TRBV28 and TRBJ2-7; 9 bases are shared with TRBD2. Unmatched junction bases numbered 12, after V lost 5 bases and J lost 4 bases. The CDR3 spans 16 residues. Germline values: CDR1 MDHEN, CDR2 SYDVKM. CDR3: CASSPPEGGRAYEQYF. In DNA, the CDR3 is TGTGCCAGCAGTCCGCCAGAAGGCGGGAGGGCATACGAGCAGTACTTC.

The V gene is TRBV10-3, the J gene TRBJ1-1; TRBD1 is a possible D gene (6 bases). Germline V CDR1 and CDR2: ENHRY, SYGVKD. V was cut by 6 bases and J by 3 bases, with 8 bases left in between. The length of the CDR3 is 12 residues. The CDR3 region is CAIRDSYTEAFF. CDR3 sequence (DNA): TGTGCCATCAGGGACAGTTACACTGAAGCTTTCTTT.

The V call is TRBV29-1, the J call TRBJ2-3, with TRBD1 matching 7 bases. In germline, CDR1 is SQVTM, CDR2 ANQGSEA. V was pared by 6 bases and J by 2 bases, with 11 bases of the junction left unmatched. CDR3 length equals 15 residues. Written as DNA, the CDR3 is TGCAGCGTAACCCCGGGACAGCGATACACAGATACGCAGTATTTT. Encoded protein: CSVTPGQRYTDTQYF.